The 5 T cell receptor beta chains below were found in one sample sequenced in a study of blood T cell dynamics during melanoma immunotherapy. As to time point: week 3, after first cycle of checkpoint inhibitor. This table comes from immunoSEQ multiplex PCR, and its TCRdb copy is limited to in-frame clones, with some not included. The sample consists of approximately 29,000 clones, roughly 83% of them appearing once. This sample comprised blood, obtained from a patient treated with checkpoint blockade. Receptors were obtained from a human donor with melanoma.

The J gene is TRBJ2-7, the V gene TRBV4-1, with 8 bases lining up with TRBD2. The germline V gene has CDR1 MGHRA and CDR2 YSYEKL. The CDR3 consists of 16 residues. With V trimmed by 1 base and J by 3 bases, 8 bases remained unmatched. CDR3 loop: CASSQGSALAVYEQYF. DNA of the CDR3: TGCGCCAGCAGCCAAGGATCGGCACTAGCGGTCTACGAGCAGTACTTC.

The chain combines TRBV4-2 with TRBJ1-1; 7 bases map to TRBD1. Losses at the gene ends were 0 bases for V and 5 bases for J; bases not matched to a gene: 3. The CDR3 loop spans 14 amino acids. In germline, CDR1 is LGHNA, CDR2 YNFKEQ. CDR3 nucleotide sequence: TGTGCCAGCAGCCAAGAGGCAGGGGGAACTGAAGCTTTCTTT. Residues: CASSQEAGGTEAFF.

The chain joins TRBV5-1 to TRBJ1-3; D is ambiguous. Germline V gene data show CDR1 as SGHRS and CDR2 as YFSETQ. This CDR3 comprises 13 residues. The V and J ends lost 7 bases and 0 bases respectively, with 8 bases between them. Written as DNA, the CDR3 is TGCGCCAGCCGACCAGACTCTGGAAACACCATATATTTT. Translating it yields CASRPDSGNTIYF.

The chain recombines TRBV7-9 with TRBJ2-5, with unresolved D. V was trimmed by 5 bases and J by 5 bases, leaving 12 bases between them. The germline CDR1 and CDR2 sequences are SEHNR and FQNEAQ (reference sequence). The CDR3 is 13 residues long. CDR3 in DNA: TGTGCCAGCAGCCCGGAGACATGGGAGACCCAGTACTTC. It yields the protein CASSPETWETQYF.

The chain couples TRBV5-1 to TRBJ1-2; D remains unclear. This CDR3 region has 14 residues. The V end was cut by 2 bases, the J end by 8 bases, with 16 bases between. The V gene's germline CDR1 is SGHRS and CDR2 YFSETQ. The CDR3 DNA is TGCGCCAGCAGCTTAGATGAGGGTAGGCAAGGCTACACCTTC. Its translation: CASSLDEGRQGYTF.